This T cell receptor beta chain was captured by sequencing in a study of T cell changes during pregnancy in multiple sclerosis. Sequencing was performed with immunoSEQ multiplex PCR; in TCRdb, only in-frame clones are kept and a portion is missing. Among more than 70,000 clones, 91% were seen once, and the ten largest hold roughly 1.7%. Germline loops: CDR1 SNHLY, CDR2 FYNNEI. The CDR3 has 15 residues. Trimming at V came to 2 bases and at J to 3 bases, leaving 5 bases not matched to a gene. This TCR came from a female donor in good health, enrolled as a control in a pregnancy study. J is TRBJ2-7 and V is TRBV2, with 9 bases lining up with TRBD1. Sequencing was performed on peripheral blood, taken after pregnancy. The CDR3 region is CASSEFSGQGYEQYF. As DNA, the CDR3 is TGTGCCAGCAGTGAATTCTCGGGACAGGGCTACGAGCAGTACTTC.